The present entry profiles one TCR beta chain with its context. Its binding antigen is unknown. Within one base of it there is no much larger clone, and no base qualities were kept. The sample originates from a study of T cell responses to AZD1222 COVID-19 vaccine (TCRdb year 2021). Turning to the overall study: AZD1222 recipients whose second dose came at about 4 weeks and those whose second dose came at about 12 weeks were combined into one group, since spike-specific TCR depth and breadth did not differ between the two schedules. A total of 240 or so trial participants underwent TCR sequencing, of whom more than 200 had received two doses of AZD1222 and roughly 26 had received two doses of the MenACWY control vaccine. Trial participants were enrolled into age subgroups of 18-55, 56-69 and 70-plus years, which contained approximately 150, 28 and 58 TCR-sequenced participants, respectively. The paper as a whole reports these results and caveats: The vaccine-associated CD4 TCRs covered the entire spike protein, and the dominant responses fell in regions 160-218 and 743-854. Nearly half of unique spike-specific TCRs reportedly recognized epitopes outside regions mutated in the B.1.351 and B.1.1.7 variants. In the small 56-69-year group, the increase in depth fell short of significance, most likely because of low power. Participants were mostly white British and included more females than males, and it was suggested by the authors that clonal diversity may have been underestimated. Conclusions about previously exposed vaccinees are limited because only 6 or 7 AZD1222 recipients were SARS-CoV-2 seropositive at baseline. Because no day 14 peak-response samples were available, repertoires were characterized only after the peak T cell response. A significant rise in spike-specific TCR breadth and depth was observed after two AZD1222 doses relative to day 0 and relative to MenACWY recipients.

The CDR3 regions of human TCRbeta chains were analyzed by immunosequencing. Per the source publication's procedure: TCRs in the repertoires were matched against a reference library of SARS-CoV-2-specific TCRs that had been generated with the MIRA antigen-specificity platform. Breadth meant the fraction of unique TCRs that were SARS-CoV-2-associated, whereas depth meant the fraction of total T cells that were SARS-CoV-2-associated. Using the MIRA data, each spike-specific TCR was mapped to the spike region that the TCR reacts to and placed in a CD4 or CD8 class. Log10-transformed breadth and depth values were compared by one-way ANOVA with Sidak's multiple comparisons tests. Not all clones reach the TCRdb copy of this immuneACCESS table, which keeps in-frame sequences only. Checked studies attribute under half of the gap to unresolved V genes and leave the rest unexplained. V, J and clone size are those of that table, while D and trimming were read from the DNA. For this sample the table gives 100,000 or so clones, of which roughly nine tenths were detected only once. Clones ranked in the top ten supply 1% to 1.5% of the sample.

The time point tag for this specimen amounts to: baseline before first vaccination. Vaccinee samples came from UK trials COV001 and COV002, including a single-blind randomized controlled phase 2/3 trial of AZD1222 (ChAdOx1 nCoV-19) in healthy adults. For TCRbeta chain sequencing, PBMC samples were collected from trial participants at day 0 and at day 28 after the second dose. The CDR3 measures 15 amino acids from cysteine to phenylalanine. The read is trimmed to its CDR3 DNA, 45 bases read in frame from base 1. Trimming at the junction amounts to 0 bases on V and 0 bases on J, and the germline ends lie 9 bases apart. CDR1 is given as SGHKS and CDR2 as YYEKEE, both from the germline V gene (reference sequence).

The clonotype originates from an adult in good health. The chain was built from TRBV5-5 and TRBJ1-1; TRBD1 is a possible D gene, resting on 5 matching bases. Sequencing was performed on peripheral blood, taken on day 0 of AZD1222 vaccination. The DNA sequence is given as TGTGCCAGCAGCTTGGCCGTGGGGGTGAACACTGAAGCTTTCTTT. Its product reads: CASSLAVGVNTEAFF.